These T cell receptor beta chains were read from a single sample in a study of cytomegalovirus exposure and HLA in healthy donors. Assay used: immunoSEQ multiplex PCR; TCRdb lists only in-frame clones, some missing. The data contain around 94,000 clones, about four fifths of them singletons. The sequenced sample consisted of PBMCs. Every receptor here comes from a woman in her 40s in good health and CMV-seronegative. Each CDR3 is given with its conserved first and last residue.

cdr3_length | v_call | cdr3_aa
13 | TRBV10-3 | CAISESRNYGYTF
17 | TRBV4-3 | CASSLWTGGILRNGYTF
12 | TRBV7-9 | CASSPSHYGYTF
15 | TRBV9 | CASSPDPGQGYGYTF
15 | TRBV6-5 | CASRTTTSKNNEQFF
15 | TRBV6-5 | CASSYGTGLGDTQYF
13 | TRBV11-2 | CASSLFDSEGYTF
21 | TRBV7-8 | CASSLVGWGRGPLGFNTEAFF
14 | TRBV30 | CAWTAGVVGLRYTF
15 | TRBV19 | CASTDRGRGNSPLHF
15 | TRBV2 | CASSGRGLPNTEAFF
15 | TRBV30 | CAWNSHPTGTGIQYF
16 | TRBV9 | CASSTRTSGISDTQYF
12 | TRBV30 | CAWWTGGYEQYF
12 | TRBV9 | CASSVGNSPLHF
18 | TRBV5-7 | CASSFLRDRVFWREGYTF
13 | TRBV14 | CASSRRATDTQYF
15 | TRBV6-1 | CASKTDRGVNSPLHF
15 | TRBV27 | CASSPRVRVNQPQHF
14 | TRBV27 | CASSDRDRAYEQYF
13 | TRBV19 | CASRGLSNTEAFF
12 | TRBV6-5 | CASSTTYNEQFF
15 | TRBV5-6 | CASSLARQAPRGYTF
16 | TRBV11-2 | CASSPMNGGWNTEAFF
14 | TRBV5-1 | CASSLDVENTEAFF
15 | TRBV6-5 | CASSYSAGYNSPLHF
16 | TRBV15 | CATSRDGATNRNEQFF
14 | TRBV6-5 | CASSYLNSNQPQHF
14 | TRBV7-9 | CASDLGTGHYEQYF
14 | TRBV5-1 | CASGVTSENTEAFF
14 | TRBV29-1 | CSVRTGSVYSPLHF
15 | TRBV14 | CASSQGGHTGNTIYF
14 | TRBV5-4 | CASSQDRVSYEQYF
15 | TRBV7-9 | CASSATPGPGGGYTF
19 | TRBV7-8 | CASSSTRTSGTHSTDTQYF
16 | TRBV25-1 | CASSGPTSGSYNEQFF
12 | TRBV14 | CASSQDRVEAFF
15 | TRBV2 | CASRKGGGAGETQYF
15 | TRBV6-5 | CASSWDRDFDTEAFF
14 | TRBV30 | CAWMGQVPYNEQFF
16 | TRBV7-6 | CASSLAGRGTGVVQYF
14 | TRBV4-2 | CASSQEDRGRTAFF
16 | TRBV7-9 | CASSLDAGTTSREQYF
13 | TRBV10-3 | CAISEVGSDTQYF
14 | TRBV18 | CASSPEQVTVEAFF
16 | TRBV7-7 | CASSLGGGPNTGELFF
16 | TRBV6-1 | CASSESARQGGNTIYF
15 | TRBV19 | CATLPWGDASGGYTF
14 | TRBV6-1 | CASRRIKSGDEQYF